The clone carrying this T cell receptor beta chain is labeled as large. What it binds is not known. These data originate in a study of circulating CD8 cells and anti-PD-1 response in melanoma. Sorting of live CD3+CD8+TCRalphabeta+ cells by PD-1 and/or TIGIT gave four subsets. Study-wide points: A small cohort with few responders supplied the baseline and M1 comparisons. Expanded sorted subsets were checked for tumor reactivity using peptides. Patients included both untreated and previously treated individuals.

The QIAseq Immune Repertoire TCR panel built the libraries from around 15 ng of total RNA. TCRdb passed the reads through MiXCR, listing each CDR3 protein once. The sample gives about 650 distinct CDR3 sequences, about 8.2% of which show up once; approximately 28% is in the top ten. V was clipped by 5 bases and J by 3 bases, with 10 bases between them. Germline V gives CDR1 KGHDR, CDR2 SFDVKD. The CDR3 consists of 14 residues. This chain links TRBV24-1 with TRBJ2-1; D not certain. The receptor was isolated from a human donor with melanoma. The specimen was CD8+ T cells from PBMCs, collected at baseline or after one month of anti-PD-1 therapy (not recorded which). CDR3 residues: CATSGVGNYNEQFF. For the CDR3, the DNA is TGTGCCACCAGTGGGGTTGGAAACTACAATGAGCAGTTCTTC.